These 5 T cell receptor beta chains share one sample of origin, sequenced in a study of blood T cell repertoires in COVID-19. Only in-frame clones appear in the TCRdb table, and some are missing; sequencing was by immunoSEQ multiplex PCR. The sample shows about 440,000 clones, approximately 90% of them seen only once. The sample comprised peripheral blood. The source is a woman in her thirties with acute or convalescent COVID-19.

The chain couples TRBV11-2 to TRBJ2-3, with D perhaps matching TRBD2 (7 bases). The ends were cut back, 1 base at V and 0 bases at J, with 17 bases in the middle. Germline CDR1 is SGHAT and CDR2 is FQNNGV. The CDR3 runs to 18 residues. For the CDR3, the DNA is TGTGCCAGCAGCTTAGGTATTTGGGGGGGGGCTAGCACAGATACGCAGTATTTT. It is translated as CASSLGIWGGASTDTQYF.

This chain joins TRBV18 and TRBJ1-1; TRBD1 might be the D (5 bases). The CDR3 runs to 13 residues. Trimming took 6 bases from V and 3 from J, leaving 11 bases between them. The V gene's germline CDR1 is KGHSH and CDR2 LQKENI. As DNA, the CDR3 is TGTGCCAGCTCCCAAGACAGAGACACTGAAGCTTTCTTT. It translates to CASSQDRDTEAFF.

The chain recombines TRBV6-1 with TRBJ1-4, with 8 bases aligning to TRBD1. V shed 5 bases, J shed 4 bases, and the junction held 3 bases outside the gene matches. Germline loops: CDR1 MNHNS, CDR2 SASEGT. CDR3 length equals 14 residues. Here the CDR3 DNA reads TGTGCCAGCAGTCCCGACAGGGGTAATGAAAAACTGTTTTTT. This translates into CASSPDRGNEKLFF.

This sequence joins TRBV15 and TRBJ1-2; no clear D gene. Trimming removed 4 bases at V and 2 bases at J, with 11 bases between. The CDR3 has 14 residues. The germline CDR1 and CDR2 sequences are LNHNV and YYDKDF (reference sequence). The CDR3: CATSTRGGNYGYTF. CDR3 DNA: TGTGCCACCAGCACCCGGGGAGGGAACTATGGCTACACCTTC.

This chain connects TRBV10-1 to TRBJ1-1; 9 bases map to TRBD1. The CDR3 extends over 13 amino acids. The J segment lost 7 bases and the V segment lost 3 bases, leaving 3 bases of the junction unmatched. Germline assignment: CDR1 WNHNN and CDR2 SYGVQD (reference sequence). The CDR3 nucleotides are TGCGCCAGCAGTGAAGGACAGGGGCTTGAAGCTTTCTTT. It translates to CASSEGQGLEAFF.